The 22 T cell receptor beta chains below come from one sample, sequenced in a study of T cells in Graves' hyperthyroidism and ophthalmopathy. What was amplified from RNA transcripts were TCR beta CDR3 regions. An initial round of RT-PCR targeting the TCR CDR3 relied on the HTBI primer set. TCRdb re-called the multiplex PCR reads with MiXCR, one entry per CDR3 protein. The repertoire holds about 510,000 distinct CDR3 sequences, with 40% to 50% as singletons. The specimen sequenced was peripheral blood or thyroid tissue (not recorded which). These receptors all stem from an adult woman with Graves' disease, either hyperthyroidism or ophthalmopathy (not recorded which).

With respect to this clonotype: Germline and junction disagree at one end, which may indicate a read error. V is TRBV10-2 and J is TRBJ2-6; maybe TRBD1 (5 bases). The CDR3 runs 16 residues. CDR1 WSHSY and CDR2 SAAADI come from the germline V gene. The CDR3 protein is CASSYSPGSGANILTF. CDR3 nucleotides: TGCGCCAGCAGTTACTCGCCGGGCTCTGGGGCCAACATCCTGACTTTC.

Details on this clonotype: Sequence at one end of the junction differs from germline and may be a read error. The chain has TRBV11-2 and TRBJ1-1; D unresolved. In germline, CDR1 is SGHAT, CDR2 FQNNGV. This CDR3 comprises 15 residues. The CDR3 DNA sequence: TGCGCCAGCAGCTTGGAATACGGCATGAACACTGAAGCTTTCTTT. Its protein product is CASSLEYGMNTEAFF.

V and J are TRBV7-9 and TRBJ2-5, with D perhaps TRBD1 or TRBD2 (6 bases each). V lost 4 bases, J lost 4 bases, and 16 bases lay in between. This CDR3 region has 15 residues. Per the germline V gene, CDR1 is SEHNR and CDR2 is FQNEAQ (reference sequence). The CDR3 reads CASSSQGRTGETQYF. The CDR3 nucleotides are TGTGCCAGCAGCTCGCAGGGGAGGACTGGAGAGACCCAGTACTTC.

This clonotype occurred many times. V is TRBV20-1 and J is TRBJ2-1; TRBD2 might be the D (6 bases). The CDR3 has 16 residues. Germline V gene lookup returns CDR1 DFQATT and CDR2 SNEGSKA (reference sequence). V lost 2 bases, J lost 0 bases, and 14 bases lay in between. The CDR3 region has the DNA TGCAGTGCTAGAACTCTCGCGGGGAGCTCCTACAATGAGCAGTTCTTC. This codes for CSARTLAGSSYNEQFF.

This clonotype occurred many times. The chain links TRBV9 to TRBJ1-1; the match to TRBD1 covers 9 bases. V lost 10 bases, J lost 4 bases, and 8 bases stayed unmatched. The CDR3 has 13 amino acids. Germline V gene data show CDR1 as SGDLS and CDR2 as YYNGEE. The CDR3 is CASGTGSSTEAFF. DNA for the CDR3: TGTGCCTCTGGGACAGGGTCATCCACTGAAGCTTTCTTT.

This clonotype appeared a few times. The chain uses TRBV20-1 and TRBJ2-6; D unclear. CDR3 length equals 14 residues. Trimming took off 0 bases at V and 4 bases at J, with 7 bases between the two ends. Germline V gene lookup returns CDR1 DFQATT and CDR2 SNEGSKA (reference sequence). CDR3 sequence: CSARDPYGANVLTF. CDR3 nucleotides: TGCAGTGCTAGAGATCCGTACGGGGCCAACGTCCTGACTTTC.

Ten or more counts support this clonotype. J is TRBJ2-7 and V is TRBV20-1, with unresolved D. CDR1 is DFQATT, CDR2 SNEGSKA, per germline (reference sequence). The CDR3 covers 15 residues. The V end was cut by 3 bases, the J end by 3 bases, with 18 bases between. The CDR3 DNA sequence: TGCAGTGCTAGTGACAATTTGCGGACGTTCTACGAGCAGTACTTC. This gives the protein CSASDNLRTFYEQYF.

This rearrangement joins TRBV10-3 to TRBJ2-7; 8 bases map to TRBD1. The CDR3 loop spans 12 amino acids. With V trimmed by 10 bases and J by 4 bases, 6 bases remained unmatched. CDR1 and CDR2 from the germline V gene are ENHRY and SYGVKD. The CDR3 coding sequence is TGTGCCAACCGGGACAGGAATTACGAGCAGTACTTC. Amino acid sequence: CANRDRNYEQYF.

The chain joins TRBV25-1 to TRBJ2-5, with 11 positions matching TRBD1. Germline CDR1 reads MGHDK; CDR2 reads SYGVNS. The ends lost 7 bases at V and 5 bases at J; junction bases unmatched: 6. This CDR3 is built from 14 residues. The CDR3 DNA follows: TGTGCCAGCAAGGGGACAGGGGGAGGGGAGACCCAGTACTTC. It encodes CASKGTGGGETQYF.

This clonotype was recorded many times. The chain employs TRBV20-1 and TRBJ1-5; D gene ambiguous. Germline CDR1 and CDR2: DFQATT and SNEGSKA (reference sequence). V lost 5 bases and J 7 bases, leaving 21 bases between the germline ends. The CDR3 loop spans 15 amino acids. The CDR3 DNA sequence: TGCAGTGCTCCCCGCGCAGGAGGGCGGGAGCAGCCCCAGCATTTT. It yields the protein CSAPRAGGREQPQHF.

The chain links TRBV29-1 to TRBJ1-5; D unresolved. Looked up from germline, CDR1 is SQVTM and CDR2 is ANQGSEA. The CDR3 has 12 amino acids. The germline V and J ends were trimmed by 4 bases and 11 bases, with 15 bases remaining between them. The CDR3 is CSVGPPEETQHF. The CDR3 DNA sequence: TGCAGCGTTGGACCCCCGGAAGAGACCCAGCATTTT.

The chain recombines TRBV9 with TRBJ2-7, with 7 positions matching TRBD1. V dropped 0 bases and J dropped 3; count of bases not matched to a gene: 6. This CDR3 contains 15 residues. Germline V CDR1 and CDR2: SGDLS, YYNGEE. The CDR3 DNA follows: TGTGCCAGCAGCGTAGGAGGGGGCGAAAGCTACGAGCAGTACTTC. It encodes CASSVGGGESYEQYF. Together with reference TRBV9 and TRBJ2-7, the CDR3 gives the full variable domain: DSGVTQTPKHLITATGQRVTLRCSPRSGDLSVYWYQQSLDQGLQFLIQYYNGEERAKGNILERFSAQQFPDLHSELNLSSLELGDSALYFCASSVGGGESYEQYFGPGTRLTVT.

This clonotype was picked up many times. V usage is TRBV5-4 and J usage is TRBJ2-6, with 9 bases lining up with TRBD1. Germline V CDR1 and CDR2: SGHNT, YYREEE (reference sequence). Germline trimming cut 3 bases from V and 11 bases from J; bases unmatched to any gene: 6. The CDR3 runs 14 residues. CDR3 protein: CASSSTGGDYVLTF. CDR3 DNA sequence: TGTGCCAGCAGCTCCACAGGGGGCGACTACGTCCTGACTTTC.

V and J are TRBV20-1 and TRBJ2-1, with a tentative D call TRBD2 (6 bases). With 1 base removed from V and 3 bases from J, the gap between germline ends came to 10 bases. Germline V lookup: CDR1 DFQATT, CDR2 SNEGSKA (reference sequence). The CDR3 loop spans 14 amino acids. CDR3 coding DNA: TGCAGTGCTAGAGTGGGGGGTCTCTACAATGAGCAGTTCTTC. Protein: CSARVGGLYNEQFF.

This clonotype was seen at least ten times. This chain uses TRBV5-1 with TRBJ2-2; tentatively, D is TRBD2 (6 bases). Trimming removed 2 bases at V and 7 bases at J, with 9 bases between. Germline CDR1 is SGHRS and CDR2 is YFSETQ. CDR3 length: 13 amino acids. CDR3 DNA sequence: TGCGCCAGCAGCTTAGCGGAGGGCGGGGAGCTGTTTTTT. Its translation: CASSLAEGGELFF.

The chain has TRBV7-3 and TRBJ2-2; D call uncertain. Germline-derived CDR1 and CDR2 are SGHTA and FQGTGA. Trimming removed 8 bases from V and 0 bases from J, with 10 bases in between. This CDR3 contains 14 residues. The DNA for the CDR3 is TGTGCCAGCTGCCGGGCATCGAACACCGGGGAGCTGTTTTTT. Translation: CASCRASNTGELFF.

This sequence joins TRBV19 and TRBJ1-5, with TRBD1 as a possible D gene (5 bases). The CDR3 is 15 residues long. Trimming removed 4 bases from V and 5 bases from J, with 15 bases in between. In germline, CDR1 is LNHDA, CDR2 SQIVND (reference sequence). The chain's CDR3 is CASSTLQVSDQPQHF. As DNA, the CDR3 is TGTGCCAGTAGTACACTACAGGTCTCCGATCAGCCCCAGCATTTT.

The CDR3 here is CATSLTGISGELFF. Written as DNA, the CDR3 is TGTGCCACCAGTTTGACAGGGATCTCCGGGGAGCTGTTTTTT. The chain couples TRBV24-1 to TRBJ2-2; 7 bases fit TRBD1. The J segment lost 6 bases and the V segment lost 6 bases, leaving 6 bases of the junction unmatched. Germline CDR1 KGHDR, CDR2 SFDVKD. CDR3 length: 14 residues.

V usage is TRBV20-1 and J usage is TRBJ1-6, with 7 bases lining up with TRBD1. J lost 7 bases, V lost 6 bases, and 12 bases had no gene match. The V gene's germline CDR1 is DFQATT and CDR2 SNEGSKA (reference sequence). This CDR3 spans 15 amino acids. The CDR3 here is CSATPEDRQNSPLHF. The CDR3 nucleotides read TGCAGTGCCACCCCTGAGGACAGGCAGAATTCACCCCTCCACTTT.

The genes are TRBV10-3 and TRBJ1-2; possible D gene TRBD1, 6 bases. There are 15 residues in the CDR3. Germline V gene lookup returns CDR1 ENHRY and CDR2 SYGVKD. V was trimmed by 11 bases and J by 0 bases, leaving 19 bases between them. The DNA of the CDR3 is TGTGCCTCCAGGGGAGACAGGACCACTAACTATGGCTACACCTTC. It yields the protein CASRGDRTTNYGYTF.

The chain has TRBV7-8 and TRBJ2-5, with a possible D match to TRBD2 (6 bases). Trimming pared 5 bases from V and 4 bases from J, leaving 17 bases between. Looked up from germline, CDR1 is SGHVS and CDR2 is FQNEAQ. The CDR3 has 15 amino acids. In DNA, the CDR3 is TGTGCCAGCAGCCACGCCAAGGCGCGGGGAGAGACCCAGTACTTC. It specifies CASSHAKARGETQYF.

This clonotype was detected once. The chain's CDR3 is CASSPPSGLAGPTDASKGLGEQYF. The CDR3 region has the DNA TGTGCCAGCAGCCCTCCCTCGGGACTAGCGGGCCCCACCGACGCCTCGAAGGGGTTGGGGGAGCAGTACTTC. The chain uses TRBV7-9 and TRBJ2-7; TRBD2 matches 12 bases. Germline V CDR1 and CDR2: SEHNR, FQNEAQ (reference sequence). The junction had 36 bases not matched to a gene; V was cut back by 5 bases and J by 7 bases. The CDR3 runs to 24 residues.